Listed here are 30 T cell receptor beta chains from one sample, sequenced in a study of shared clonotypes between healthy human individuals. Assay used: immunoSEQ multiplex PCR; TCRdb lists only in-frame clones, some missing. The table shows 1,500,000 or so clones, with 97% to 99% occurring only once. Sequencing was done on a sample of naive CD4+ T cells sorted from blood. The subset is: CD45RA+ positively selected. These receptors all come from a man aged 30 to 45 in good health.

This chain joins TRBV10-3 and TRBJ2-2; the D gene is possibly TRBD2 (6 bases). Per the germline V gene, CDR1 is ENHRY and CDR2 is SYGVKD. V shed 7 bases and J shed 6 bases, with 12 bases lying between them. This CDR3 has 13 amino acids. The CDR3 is CAIMGGVAGELFF. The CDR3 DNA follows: TGTGCCATCATGGGGGGAGTGGCCGGGGAGCTGTTTTTT.

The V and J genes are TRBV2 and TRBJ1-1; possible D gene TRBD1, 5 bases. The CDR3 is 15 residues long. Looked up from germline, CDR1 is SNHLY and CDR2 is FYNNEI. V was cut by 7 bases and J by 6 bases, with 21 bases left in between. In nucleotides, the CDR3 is TGTGCCAGCAAAGAGGGGACTCGAGTTGGCGCTGAAGCTTTCTTT. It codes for CASKEGTRVGAEAFF.

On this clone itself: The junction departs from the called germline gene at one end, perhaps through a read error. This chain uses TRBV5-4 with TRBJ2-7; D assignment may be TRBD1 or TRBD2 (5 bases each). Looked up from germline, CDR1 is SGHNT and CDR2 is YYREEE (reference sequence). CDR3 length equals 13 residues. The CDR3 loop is CASSSEGLTAVNF. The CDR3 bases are TGTGCCAGCAGCAGTGAGGGCCTGACAGCGGTAAACTTC. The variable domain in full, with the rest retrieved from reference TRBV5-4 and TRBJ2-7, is ETGVTQSPTHLIKTRGQQVTLRCSSQSGHNTVSWYQQALGQGPQFIFQYYREEENGRGNFPPRFSGLQFPNYSSELNVNALELDDSALYLCASSSEGLTAVNFGPGTRLTVT.

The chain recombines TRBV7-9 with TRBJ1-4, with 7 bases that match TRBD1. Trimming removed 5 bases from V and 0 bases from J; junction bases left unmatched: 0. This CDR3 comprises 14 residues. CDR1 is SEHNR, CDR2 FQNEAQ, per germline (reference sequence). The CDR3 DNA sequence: TGTGCCAGCAGCGGGACAGCAACTAATGAAAAACTGTTTTTT. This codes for CASSGTATNEKLFF.

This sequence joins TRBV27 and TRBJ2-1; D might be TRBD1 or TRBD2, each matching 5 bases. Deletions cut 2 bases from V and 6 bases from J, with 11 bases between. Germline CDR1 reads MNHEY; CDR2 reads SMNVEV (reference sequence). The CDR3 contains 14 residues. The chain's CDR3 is CASSLRGAGNEQFF. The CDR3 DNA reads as TGTGCCAGCAGTTTACGAGGGGCGGGCAATGAGCAGTTCTTC.

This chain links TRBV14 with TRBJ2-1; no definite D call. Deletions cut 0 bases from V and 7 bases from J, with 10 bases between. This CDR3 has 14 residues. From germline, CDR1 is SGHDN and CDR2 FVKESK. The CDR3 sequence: CASSQDPLGNEQFF. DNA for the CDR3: TGTGCCAGCAGCCAAGATCCCTTGGGGAATGAGCAGTTCTTC.

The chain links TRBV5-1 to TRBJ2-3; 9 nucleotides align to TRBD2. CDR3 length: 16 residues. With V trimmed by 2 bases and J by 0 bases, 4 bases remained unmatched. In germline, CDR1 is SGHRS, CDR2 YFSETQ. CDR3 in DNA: TGCGCCAGCAGCTTAGATGGACTAGCGAGCACAGATACGCAGTATTTT. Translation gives CASSLDGLASTDTQYF.

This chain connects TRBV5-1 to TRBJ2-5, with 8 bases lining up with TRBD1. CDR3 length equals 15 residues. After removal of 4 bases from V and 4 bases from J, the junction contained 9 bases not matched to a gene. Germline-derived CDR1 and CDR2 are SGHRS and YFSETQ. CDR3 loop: CASSAYRGILETQYF. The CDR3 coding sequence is TGCGCCAGCAGCGCCTACAGGGGGATTTTAGAGACCCAGTACTTC.

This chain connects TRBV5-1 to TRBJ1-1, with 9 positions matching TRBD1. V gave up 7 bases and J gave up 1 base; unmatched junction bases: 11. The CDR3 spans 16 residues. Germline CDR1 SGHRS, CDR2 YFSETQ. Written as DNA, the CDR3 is TGCGCCAGCGGACAGGGGATTTTCCCCCCGAACACTGAAGCTTTCTTT. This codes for CASGQGIFPPNTEAFF.

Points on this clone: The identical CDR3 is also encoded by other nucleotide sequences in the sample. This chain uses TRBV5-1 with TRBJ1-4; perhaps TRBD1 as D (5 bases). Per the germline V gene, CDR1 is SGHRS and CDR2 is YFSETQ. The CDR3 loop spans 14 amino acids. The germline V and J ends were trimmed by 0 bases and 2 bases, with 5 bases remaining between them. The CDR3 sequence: CASSLGGTNEKLFF. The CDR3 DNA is TGCGCCAGCAGCTTGGGGGGGACTAATGAAAAACTGTTTTTT.

This CDR3 is CASSQDGGVPYEQYF. The CDR3 coding sequence is TGTGCCAGCAGCCAAGATGGGGGGGTGCCCTACGAGCAGTACTTC. This rearrangement joins TRBV4-2 to TRBJ2-7; 7 bases agree with TRBD2. V shed 0 bases, J shed 2 bases, and the junction held 4 bases outside the gene matches. Per the germline V gene, CDR1 is LGHNA and CDR2 is YNFKEQ. The CDR3 loop spans 15 amino acids.

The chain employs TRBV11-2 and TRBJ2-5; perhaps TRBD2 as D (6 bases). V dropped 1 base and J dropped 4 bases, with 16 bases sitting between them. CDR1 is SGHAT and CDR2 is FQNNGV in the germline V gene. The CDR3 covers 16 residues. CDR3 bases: TGTGCCAGCAGCTTAGTCACAGGAGGGTCTCGAGAGACCCAGTACTTC. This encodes CASSLVTGGSRETQYF.

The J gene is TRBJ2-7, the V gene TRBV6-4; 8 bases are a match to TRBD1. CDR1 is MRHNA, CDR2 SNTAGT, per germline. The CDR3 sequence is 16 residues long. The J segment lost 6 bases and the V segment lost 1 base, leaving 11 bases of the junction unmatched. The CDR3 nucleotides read TGTGCCAGCAGTGACTTGGACAGGGCGTCGGTTAGCGAGCAGTACTTC. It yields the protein CASSDLDRASVSEQYF.

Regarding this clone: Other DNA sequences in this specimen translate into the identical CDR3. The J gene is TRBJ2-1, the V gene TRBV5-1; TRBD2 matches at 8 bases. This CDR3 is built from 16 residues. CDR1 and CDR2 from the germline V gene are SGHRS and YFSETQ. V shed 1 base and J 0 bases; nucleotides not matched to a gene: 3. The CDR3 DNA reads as TGCGCCAGCAGCTTGACTAGCGGTAGCTCCTACAATGAGCAGTTCTTC. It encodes CASSLTSGSSYNEQFF.

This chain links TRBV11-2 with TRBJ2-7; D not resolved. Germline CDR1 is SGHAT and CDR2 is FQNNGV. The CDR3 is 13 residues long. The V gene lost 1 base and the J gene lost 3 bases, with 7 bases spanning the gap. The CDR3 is CASSLATRYEQYF. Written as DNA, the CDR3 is TGTGCCAGCAGCTTAGCGACGCGCTACGAGCAGTACTTC.

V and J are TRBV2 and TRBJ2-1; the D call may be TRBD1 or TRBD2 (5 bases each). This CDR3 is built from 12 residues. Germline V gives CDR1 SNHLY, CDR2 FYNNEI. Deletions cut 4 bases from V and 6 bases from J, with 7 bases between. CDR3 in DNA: TGTGCCAGCAGTGGGGACGTCAATGAGCAGTTCTTC. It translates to CASSGDVNEQFF.

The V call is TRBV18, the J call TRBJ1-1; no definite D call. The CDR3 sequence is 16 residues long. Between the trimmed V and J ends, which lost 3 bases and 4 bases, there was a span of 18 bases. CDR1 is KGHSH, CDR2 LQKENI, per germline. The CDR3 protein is CASSPMRDWRSTEAFF. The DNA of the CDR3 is TGTGCCAGCTCACCTATGAGGGATTGGCGCAGCACTGAAGCTTTCTTT.

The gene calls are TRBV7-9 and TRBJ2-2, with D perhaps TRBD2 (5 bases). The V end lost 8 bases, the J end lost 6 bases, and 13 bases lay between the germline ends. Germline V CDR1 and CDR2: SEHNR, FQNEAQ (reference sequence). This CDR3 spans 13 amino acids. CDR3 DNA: TGTGCCAGCGGATTTATCGGGGCCGGGGAGCTGTTTTTT. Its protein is CASGFIGAGELFF. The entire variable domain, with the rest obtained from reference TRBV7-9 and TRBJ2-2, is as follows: DTGVSQNPRHKITKRGQNVTFRCDPISEHNRLYWYRQTLGQGPEFLTYFQNEAQLEKSRLLSDRFSAERPKGSFSTLEIQRTEQGDSAMYLCASGFIGAGELFFGEGSRLTVL.

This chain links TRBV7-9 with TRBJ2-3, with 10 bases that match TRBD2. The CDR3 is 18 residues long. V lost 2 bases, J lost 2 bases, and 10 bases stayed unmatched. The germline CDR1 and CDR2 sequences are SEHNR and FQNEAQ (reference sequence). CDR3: CASSLIGTSGKDTDTQYF. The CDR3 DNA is TGTGCCAGCAGCTTAATTGGAACTAGCGGGAAGGACACAGATACGCAGTATTTT.

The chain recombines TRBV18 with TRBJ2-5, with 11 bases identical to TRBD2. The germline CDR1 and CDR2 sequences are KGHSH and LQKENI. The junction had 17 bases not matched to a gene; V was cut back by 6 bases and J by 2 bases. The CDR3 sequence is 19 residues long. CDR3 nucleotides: TGTGCCAGCTCCGATGGACTAGCGGGTACCTCTGCTTTACAAGAGACCCAGTACTTC. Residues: CASSDGLAGTSALQETQYF. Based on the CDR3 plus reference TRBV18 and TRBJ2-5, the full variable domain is NAGVMQNPRHLVRRRGQEARLRCSPMKGHSHVYWYRQLPEEGLKFMVYLQKENIIDESGMPKERFSAEFPKEGPSILRIQQVVRGDSAAYFCASSDGLAGTSALQETQYFGPGTRLLVL.

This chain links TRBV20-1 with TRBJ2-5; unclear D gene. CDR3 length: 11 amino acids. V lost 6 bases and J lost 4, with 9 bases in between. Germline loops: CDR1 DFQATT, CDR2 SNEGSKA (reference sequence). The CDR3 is CSATLAETQYF. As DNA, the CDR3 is TGCAGTGCCACGCTCGCAGAGACCCAGTACTTC.

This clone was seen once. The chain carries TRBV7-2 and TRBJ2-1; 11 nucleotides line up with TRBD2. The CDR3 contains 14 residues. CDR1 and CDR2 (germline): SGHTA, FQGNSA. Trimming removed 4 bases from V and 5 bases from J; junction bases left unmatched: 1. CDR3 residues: CASSSSGRHNEQFF. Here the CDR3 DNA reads TGTGCCAGCAGCTCTAGCGGGAGGCACAATGAGCAGTTCTTC.

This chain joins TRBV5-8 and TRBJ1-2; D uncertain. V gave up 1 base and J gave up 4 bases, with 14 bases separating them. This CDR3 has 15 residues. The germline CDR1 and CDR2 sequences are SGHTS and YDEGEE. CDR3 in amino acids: CASSLSRRRLYGYTF. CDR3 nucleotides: TGTGCCAGCAGCTTGAGTCGACGGAGACTCTATGGCTACACCTTC. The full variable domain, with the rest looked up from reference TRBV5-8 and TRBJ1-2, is EAGVTQSPTHLIKTRGQQATLRCSPISGHTSVYWYQQALGLGLQFLLWYDEGEERNRGNFPPRFSGRQFPNYSSELNVNALELEDSALYLCASSLSRRRLYGYTFGSGTRLTVV.

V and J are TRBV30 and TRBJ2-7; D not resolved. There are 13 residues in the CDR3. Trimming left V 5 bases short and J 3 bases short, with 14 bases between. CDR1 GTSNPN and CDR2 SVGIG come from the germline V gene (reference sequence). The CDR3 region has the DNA TGTGCCTGGGGTTCAGGTCACCTCTACGAGCAGTACTTC. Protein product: CAWGSGHLYEQYF.

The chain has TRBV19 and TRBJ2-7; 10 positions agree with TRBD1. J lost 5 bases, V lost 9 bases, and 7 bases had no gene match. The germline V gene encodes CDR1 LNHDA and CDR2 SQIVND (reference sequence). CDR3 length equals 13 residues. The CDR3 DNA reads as TGTGCCAGGGGACAGGGGCTTCAACACGAGCAGTACTTC. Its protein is CARGQGLQHEQYF.

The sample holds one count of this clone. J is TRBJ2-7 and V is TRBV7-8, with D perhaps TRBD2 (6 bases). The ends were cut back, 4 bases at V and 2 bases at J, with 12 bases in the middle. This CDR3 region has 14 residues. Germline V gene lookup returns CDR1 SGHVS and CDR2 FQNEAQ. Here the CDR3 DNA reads TGTGCCAGCAGCTCTCCGGGACTCCCCTACGAGCAGTACTTC. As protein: CASSSPGLPYEQYF.

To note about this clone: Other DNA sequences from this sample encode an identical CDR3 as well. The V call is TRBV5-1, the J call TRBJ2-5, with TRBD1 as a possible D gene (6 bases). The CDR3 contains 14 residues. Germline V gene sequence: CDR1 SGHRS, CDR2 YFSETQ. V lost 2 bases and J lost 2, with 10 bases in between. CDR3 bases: TGCGCCAGCAGCTTAGCAGGGACACAAGAGACCCAGTACTTC. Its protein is CASSLAGTQETQYF. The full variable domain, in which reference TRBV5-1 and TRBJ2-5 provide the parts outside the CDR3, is KAGVTQTPRYLIKTRGQQVTLSCSPISGHRSVSWYQQTPGQGLQFLFEYFSETQRNKGNFPGRFSGRQFSNSRSEMNVSTLELGDSALYLCASSLAGTQETQYFGPGTRLLVL.

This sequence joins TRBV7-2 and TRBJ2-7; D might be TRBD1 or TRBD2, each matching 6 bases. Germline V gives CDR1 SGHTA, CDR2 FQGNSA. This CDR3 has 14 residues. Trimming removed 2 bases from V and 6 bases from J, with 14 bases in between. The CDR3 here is CASSLKGGPTEQYF. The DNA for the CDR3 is TGTGCCAGCAGCTTAAAAGGGGGGCCCACCGAGCAGTACTTC.

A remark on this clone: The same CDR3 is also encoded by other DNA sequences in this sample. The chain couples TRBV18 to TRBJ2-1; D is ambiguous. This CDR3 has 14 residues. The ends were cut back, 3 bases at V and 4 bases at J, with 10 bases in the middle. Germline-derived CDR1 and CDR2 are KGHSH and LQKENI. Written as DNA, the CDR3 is TGTGCCAGCTCACCGTCTCTAGGTTACAATGAGCAGTTCTTC. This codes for CASSPSLGYNEQFF. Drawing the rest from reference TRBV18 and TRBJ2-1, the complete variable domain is NAGVMQNPRHLVRRRGQEARLRCSPMKGHSHVYWYRQLPEEGLKFMVYLQKENIIDESGMPKERFSAEFPKEGPSILRIQQVVRGDSAAYFCASSPSLGYNEQFFGPGTRLTVL.

The CDR3 reads CASSFDSFEAFF. As DNA, the CDR3 is TGTGCCAGCAGTTTTGACAGCTTTGAAGCTTTCTTT. The chain links TRBV28 to TRBJ1-1; maybe TRBD1 (5 bases). CDR1 is MDHEN, CDR2 SYDVKM, per germline. Trimming removed 3 bases from V and 7 bases from J, with 9 bases in between. This CDR3 has 12 residues.